The 10 T cell receptor beta chains below come from one sample, sequenced in a study of blood T cell repertoires in COVID-19. Assay: immunoSEQ multiplex PCR; the TCRdb copy retains only in-frame clones and omits some. The table lists hundreds of thousands of clones, nearly 90% of them singletons, with less than 15% in the top ten. Sequencing used peripheral blood. Source of these receptors: a young woman who had recovered from COVID-19.

This chain uses TRBV16 with TRBJ1-1, with 12 bases matching TRBD1. V shed 4 bases, J shed 7 bases, and the junction held 10 bases outside the gene matches. Germline lookup yields CDR1 KGHSY and CDR2 FQNENV. The CDR3 totals 16 residues. The CDR3 reads CASSPRDRGQIDEAFF. CDR3 bases: TGTGCCAGCAGCCCGAGGGACAGGGGGCAAATTGATGAAGCTTTCTTT.

This chain uses TRBV28 with TRBJ2-7; D may be TRBD1 (7 bases). CDR1 and CDR2 from the germline V gene are MDHEN and SYDVKM. Trimming stripped 2 bases from V and 6 bases from J, with 8 bases between. This CDR3 has 12 residues. This CDR3 reads CASSLQGGEQYF. As DNA, the CDR3 is TGTGCCAGCAGTTTACAGGGGGGCGAGCAGTACTTC.

The chain combines TRBV2 with TRBJ2-1; TRBD2 agrees at 11 bases. Germline V gene lookup returns CDR1 SNHLY and CDR2 FYNNEI. The CDR3 runs 16 residues. The V gene end was trimmed by 8 bases and the J gene end by 6 bases; junction bases not matched to a gene: 12. The DNA for the CDR3 is TGTGCCAGCGAACCGGGACTAGCGGTTGGGAGCAATGAGCAGTTCTTC. This sequence encodes CASEPGLAVGSNEQFF.

This rearrangement joins TRBV7-3 to TRBJ1-1; no definite D call. This CDR3 is 13 amino acids long. V was pared by 2 bases and J by 5 bases, with 9 bases between. CDR1 and CDR2 from the germline V gene are SGHTA and FQGTGA. The CDR3 protein is CASSLSAGTEAFF. The CDR3 DNA follows: TGTGCCAGCAGCTTATCGGCGGGAACTGAAGCTTTCTTT.

The CDR3 DNA follows: TGTGCCTGCAAAGGACTGTTGAACACTGAAGCTTTCTTT. Translation: CACKGLLNTEAFF. The chain employs TRBV19 and TRBJ1-1; no firm D call. The length of the CDR3 is 13 residues. Germline V gene data show CDR1 as LNHDA and CDR2 as SQIVND (reference sequence). Trimming removed 11 bases at V and 0 bases at J, with 13 bases between.

The sample holds one count of this clone. V is TRBV11-3 and J is TRBJ2-3, with D possibly matching TRBD1 (6 bases). The germline gives CDR1 SGHNT, CDR2 YENEEA. CDR3 size: 19 residues. Trimming stripped 5 bases from V and 0 bases from J, with 24 bases between. CDR3: CASSQNLHRIGGSTDTQYF. The CDR3 nucleotides are TGTGCCAGCAGCCAAAACCTACATCGAATAGGGGGTAGCACAGATACGCAGTATTTT.

This chain uses TRBV16 with TRBJ1-4; the D gene is possibly TRBD1 (6 bases). From germline, CDR1 is KGHSY and CDR2 FQNENV. Trimming shortened V by 2 bases and J by 5 bases, and 15 bases separated the two germline ends. CDR3 length: 16 residues. The DNA of the CDR3 is TGTGCCAGCAGCCAAACTAGGGACGGGACAAATGAAAAACTGTTTTTT. Protein sequence: CASSQTRDGTNEKLFF.

This chain links TRBV5-6 with TRBJ2-1, with D possibly being TRBD1 (5 bases). The V end was cut by 4 bases, the J end by 10 bases, with 12 bases between. Germline assignment: CDR1 SGHDT and CDR2 YYEEEE. The length of the CDR3 is 12 residues. The CDR3 DNA is TGTGCCAGCAGCCCAGGTCCAGGGGAGCAGTTCTTC. Protein sequence: CASSPGPGEQFF.

The chain links TRBV29-1 to TRBJ1-1, with D unclear. V was clipped by 4 bases and J by 8 bases, with 11 bases between them. From germline, CDR1 is SQVTM and CDR2 ANQGSEA. The CDR3 extends over 11 amino acids. The CDR3 DNA sequence: TGCAGCGTTGGAACAGTTCTAGAAGCTTTCTTT. Translation gives CSVGTVLEAFF.

J is TRBJ2-2 and V is TRBV27, with 8 positions matching TRBD1. Trimming took 6 bases from V and 5 from J; bases not matched to a gene: 8. This CDR3 contains 15 residues. Germline CDR1 MNHEY, CDR2 SMNVEV (reference sequence). The CDR3 nucleotides read TGTGCCAGCAGCTGGGGCAGGGGGCTGACCGGGGAGCTGTTTTTT. Protein: CASSWGRGLTGELFF.